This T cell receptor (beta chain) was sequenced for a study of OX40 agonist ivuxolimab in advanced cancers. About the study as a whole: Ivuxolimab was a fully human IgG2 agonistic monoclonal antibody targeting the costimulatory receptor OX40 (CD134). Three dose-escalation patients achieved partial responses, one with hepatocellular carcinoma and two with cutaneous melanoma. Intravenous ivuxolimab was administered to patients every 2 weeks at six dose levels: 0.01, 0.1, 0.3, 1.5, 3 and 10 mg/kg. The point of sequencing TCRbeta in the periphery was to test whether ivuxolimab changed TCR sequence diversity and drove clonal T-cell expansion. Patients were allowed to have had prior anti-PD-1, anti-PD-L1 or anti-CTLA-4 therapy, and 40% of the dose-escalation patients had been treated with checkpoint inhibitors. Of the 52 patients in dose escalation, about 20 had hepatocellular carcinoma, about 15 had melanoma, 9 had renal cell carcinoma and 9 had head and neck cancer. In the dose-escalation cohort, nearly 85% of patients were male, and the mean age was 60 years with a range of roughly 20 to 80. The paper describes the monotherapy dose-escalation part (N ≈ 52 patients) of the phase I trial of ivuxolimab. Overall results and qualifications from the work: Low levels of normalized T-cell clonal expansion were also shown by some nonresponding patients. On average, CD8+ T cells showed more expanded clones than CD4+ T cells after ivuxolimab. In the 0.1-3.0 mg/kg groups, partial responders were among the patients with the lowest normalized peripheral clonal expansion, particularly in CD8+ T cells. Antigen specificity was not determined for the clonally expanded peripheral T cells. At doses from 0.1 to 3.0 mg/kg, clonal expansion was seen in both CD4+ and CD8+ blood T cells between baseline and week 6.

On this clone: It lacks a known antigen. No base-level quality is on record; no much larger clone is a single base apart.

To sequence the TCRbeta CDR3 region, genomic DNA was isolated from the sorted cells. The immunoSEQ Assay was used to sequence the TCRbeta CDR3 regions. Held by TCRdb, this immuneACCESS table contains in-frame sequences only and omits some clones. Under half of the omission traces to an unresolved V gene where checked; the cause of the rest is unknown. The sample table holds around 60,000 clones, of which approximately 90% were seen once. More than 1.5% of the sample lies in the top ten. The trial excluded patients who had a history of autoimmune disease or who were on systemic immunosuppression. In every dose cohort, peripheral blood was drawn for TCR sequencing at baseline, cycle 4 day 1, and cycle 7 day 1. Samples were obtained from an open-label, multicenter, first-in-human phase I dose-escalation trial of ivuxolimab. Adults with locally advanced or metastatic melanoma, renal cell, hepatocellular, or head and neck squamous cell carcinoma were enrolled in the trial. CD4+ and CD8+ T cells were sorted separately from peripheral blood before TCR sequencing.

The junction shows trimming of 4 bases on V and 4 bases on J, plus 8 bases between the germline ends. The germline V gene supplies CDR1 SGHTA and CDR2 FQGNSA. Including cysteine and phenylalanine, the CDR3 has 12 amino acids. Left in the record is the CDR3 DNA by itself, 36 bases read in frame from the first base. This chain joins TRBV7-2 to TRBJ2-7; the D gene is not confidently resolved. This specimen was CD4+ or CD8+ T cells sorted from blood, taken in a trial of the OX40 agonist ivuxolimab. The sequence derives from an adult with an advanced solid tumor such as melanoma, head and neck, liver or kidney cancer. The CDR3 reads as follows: CASSSSVYEQYF. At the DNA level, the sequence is TGTGCCAGCAGCTCGTCCGTTTACGAGCAGTACTTC.